This T cell receptor beta chain was observed in a study of patients and donors after allogeneic stem cell transplantation. CDR3 length equals 13 residues. CDR1 is LNHNV and CDR2 is YYDKDF in the germline V gene (reference sequence). The junction had 4 bases not matched to a gene; V was cut back by 3 bases and J by 6 bases. TCRdb passed the RT-PCR reads through MiXCR, listing each CDR3 protein once. Of tens of thousands of distinct CDR3 sequences listed, about 48% were seen once; the top ten hold approximately 60%. This clonotype was sampled from a human donor who was either an allogeneic HSCT recipient or a stem cell or donor lymphocyte infusion donor (not recorded which). It is not recorded whose cells these are; they may come from a transplant donor. The rearrangement joins TRBV15 to TRBJ1-2; 7 bases align to TRBD1. The sample taken for sequencing was blood, either unsorted or a sorted T cell fraction (not recorded which). DNA for the CDR3: TGTGCCACCAGCAGCTCAGGGGGGAATGGCTACACCTTC. It yields the protein CATSSSGGNGYTF.